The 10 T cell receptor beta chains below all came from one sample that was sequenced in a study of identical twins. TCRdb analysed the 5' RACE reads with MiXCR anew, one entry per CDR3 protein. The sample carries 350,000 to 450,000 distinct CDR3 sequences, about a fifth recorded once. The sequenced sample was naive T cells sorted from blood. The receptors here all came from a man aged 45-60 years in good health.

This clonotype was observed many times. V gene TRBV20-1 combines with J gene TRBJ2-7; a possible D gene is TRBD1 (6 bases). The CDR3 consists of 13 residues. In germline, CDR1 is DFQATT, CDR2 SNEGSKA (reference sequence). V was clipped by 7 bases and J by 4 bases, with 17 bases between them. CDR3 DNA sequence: TGCAGTGGTACACCGGGACAAATTTACGAGCAGTACTTC. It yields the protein CSGTPGQIYEQYF.

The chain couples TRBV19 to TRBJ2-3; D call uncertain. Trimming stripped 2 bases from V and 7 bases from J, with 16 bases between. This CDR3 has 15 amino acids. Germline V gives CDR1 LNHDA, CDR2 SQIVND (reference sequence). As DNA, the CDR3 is TGTGCCAGTAGTATAAGGGCCATGGAGCGTCATACGCAGTATTTT. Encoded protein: CASSIRAMERHTQYF.

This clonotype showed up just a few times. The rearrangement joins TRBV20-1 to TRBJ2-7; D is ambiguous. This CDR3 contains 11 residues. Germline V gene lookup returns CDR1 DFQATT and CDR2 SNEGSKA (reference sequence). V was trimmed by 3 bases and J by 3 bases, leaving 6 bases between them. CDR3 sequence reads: CSASWGYEQYF. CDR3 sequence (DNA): TGCAGTGCTAGTTGGGGCTACGAGCAGTACTTC.

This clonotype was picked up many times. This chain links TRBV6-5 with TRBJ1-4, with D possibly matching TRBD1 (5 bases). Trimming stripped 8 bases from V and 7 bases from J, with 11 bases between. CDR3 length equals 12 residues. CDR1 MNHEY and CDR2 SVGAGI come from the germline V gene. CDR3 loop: CASGGGPEKLFF. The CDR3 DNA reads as TGTGCCAGCGGGGGGGGACCTGAAAAACTGTTTTTT.

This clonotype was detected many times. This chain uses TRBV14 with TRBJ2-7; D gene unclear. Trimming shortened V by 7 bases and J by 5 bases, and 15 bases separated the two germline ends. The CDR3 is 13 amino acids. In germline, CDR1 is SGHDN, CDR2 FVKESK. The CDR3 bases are TGTGCCAGCACAAAAACCCCTCGGGACGAGCAGTACTTC. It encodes CASTKTPRDEQYF.

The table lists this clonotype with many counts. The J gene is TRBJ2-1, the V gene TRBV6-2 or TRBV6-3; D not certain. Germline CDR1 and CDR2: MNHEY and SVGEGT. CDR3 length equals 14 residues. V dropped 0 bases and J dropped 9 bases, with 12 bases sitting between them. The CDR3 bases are TGTGCCAGCAGTTACTCGGGCGGCATGGGTGAGCAGTTCTTC. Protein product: CASSYSGGMGEQFF.

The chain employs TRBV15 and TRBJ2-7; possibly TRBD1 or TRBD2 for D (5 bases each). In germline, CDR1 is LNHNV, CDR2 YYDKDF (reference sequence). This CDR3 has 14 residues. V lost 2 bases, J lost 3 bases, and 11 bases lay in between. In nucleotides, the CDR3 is TGTGCCACCAGCAGACAAGGGGAGTTCTACGAGCAGTACTTC. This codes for CATSRQGEFYEQYF.

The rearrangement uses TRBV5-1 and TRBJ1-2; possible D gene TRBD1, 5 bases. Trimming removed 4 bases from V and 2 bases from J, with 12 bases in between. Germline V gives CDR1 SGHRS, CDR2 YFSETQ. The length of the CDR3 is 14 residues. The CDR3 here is CASSPGLENYGYTF. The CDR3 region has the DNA TGCGCCAGCAGCCCGGGACTGGAGAACTATGGCTACACCTTC.

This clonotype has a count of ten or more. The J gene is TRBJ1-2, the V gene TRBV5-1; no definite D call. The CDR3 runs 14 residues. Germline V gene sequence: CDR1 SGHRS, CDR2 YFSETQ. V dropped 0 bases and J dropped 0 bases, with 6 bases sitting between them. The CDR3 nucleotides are TGCGCCAGCAGCTTGGACAGCACTAACTATGGCTACACCTTC. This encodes CASSLDSTNYGYTF.

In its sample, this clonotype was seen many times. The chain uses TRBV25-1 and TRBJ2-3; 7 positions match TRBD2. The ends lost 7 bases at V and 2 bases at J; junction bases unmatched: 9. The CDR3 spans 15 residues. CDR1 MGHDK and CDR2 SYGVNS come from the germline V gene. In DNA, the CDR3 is TGTGCCAGCAACCCTGGGGGGGGTCCCACAGATACGCAGTATTTT. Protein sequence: CASNPGGGPTDTQYF.